Below, 2 T cell receptor beta chains from the same sample are listed, as sequenced in a study of vaccination and CD4 T cells after COVID-19. These receptors have no known antigen. The Oncomine TCR Beta short-read assay was what sequenced the DNA obtained from cultured CD4+ T cells. TCRdb re-derived calls from the PCR reads in MiXCR, one entry per CDR3 protein. The sample holds about 17,000 distinct CDR3 sequences; 31% are singletons and the top ten take approximately 14%. Treatment: roughly 10-day PBMC culture with coronavirus spike peptide pools or control peptides (ViraFEST assay). The material sequenced was cultured CD4+ T cells from blood. The receptor set was obtained from a human donor with COVID-19.

This clonotype was observed a handful of times. The chain couples TRBV19 to TRBJ1-5; no firm D call. Germline CDR1 is LNHDA and CDR2 is SQIVND (reference sequence). The CDR3 totals 16 residues. Trimming took off 7 bases at V and 10 bases at J, with 26 bases between the two ends. The CDR3 sequence: CASIDPGAVLISPQHF. DNA of the CDR3: TGTGCCAGTATCGATCCAGGAGCCGTCCTAATCAGCCCCCAGCATTTT.

This clonotype showed up just a few times. The J gene is TRBJ1-2, the V gene TRBV28, with a tentative D call TRBD1 (5 bases). Trimming took off 6 bases at V and 4 bases at J, with 15 bases between the two ends. The CDR3 is 14 amino acids. From germline, CDR1 is MDHEN and CDR2 SYDVKM. CDR3 nucleotide sequence: TGTGCCAGCAGGGAACTGGGGGGTACCTATGGCTACACCTTC. Amino acid sequence: CASRELGGTYGYTF.